One T cell receptor (beta chain) is described in this entry. Its target is not known. Trimming removed 1 base from V and 3 bases from J, with 10 bases in between. CDR1 is SGHTA, CDR2 FQGNSA, per germline. CDR3 length: 14 amino acids. The data belong to a study of OX40 agonist ivuxolimab in advanced cancers. Study details: Ivuxolimab was delivered to patients intravenously every 2 weeks at doses spanning 0.01 to 10 mg/kg.

Points from the study as a whole: Expanded clones were, on average, more numerous in CD8+ T cells than in CD4+.

The table came from immunoSEQ multiplex PCR; TCRdb's copy has only in-frame clones and leaves some out. The sample holds 98,000 or so clones; around nine tenths are singletons and the top ten take roughly 2.5%. The source material was CD4+ or CD8+ T cells sorted from blood, sampled in a trial of the OX40 agonist ivuxolimab. The rearrangement joins TRBV7-2 to TRBJ2-7; maybe TRBD1 (6 bases). The sequence derives from an adult with an advanced solid tumor such as melanoma, head and neck, liver or kidney cancer. This CDR3 is CASSLVPGDYEQYF. DNA of the CDR3: TGTGCCAGCAGCTTAGTCCCAGGGGACTACGAGCAGTACTTC.